This T cell receptor (beta chain) emerged from a study of blood T cell repertoires in COVID-19. Libraries were prepared by immunoSEQ multiplex PCR; TCRdb keeps only in-frame clonotypes and omits some of them. Of 120,000 to 150,000 clones listed, more than 70% are singletons. This clone was counted a single time. Material: peripheral blood. This TCR was sampled from a man between 50 and 59 years old with active or convalescent COVID-19.

CDR3 bases: TGTGCCATCAGTGAGTCTCGGACAGGGGGCTGGGGCTACACCTTC. Residues: CAISESRTGGWGYTF. The chain couples TRBV10-3 to TRBJ1-2; 11 bases fit TRBD1. The germline CDR1 and CDR2 sequences are ENHRY and SYGVKD. The CDR3 length is 15 residues. V lost 0 bases to trimming and J lost 8 bases; unmatched junction nucleotides: 5.